The 16 T cell receptor beta chains presented below share a single source sample, sequenced in a study of blood T cell repertoires in COVID-19. TCRdb's table, derived via immunoSEQ multiplex PCR, lists solely in-frame clones and lacks some. This sample has roughly 73,000 clones, with roughly 79% found just once. Material for sequencing was peripheral blood. The receptors shown here come from a woman in her 70s with acute or convalescent COVID-19.

The gene calls are TRBV27 and TRBJ2-2, with 7 bases fitting TRBD1. The CDR3 length is 15 residues. Germline trimming cut 2 bases from V and 1 base from J; bases unmatched to any gene: 1. Per germline, CDR1 MNHEY and CDR2 SMNVEV (reference sequence). The CDR3 sequence: CASSLTGVNTGELFF. Written as DNA, the CDR3 is TGTGCCAGCAGTTTAACAGGGGTGAACACCGGGGAGCTGTTTTTT.

This rearrangement joins TRBV18 to TRBJ1-3; D call uncertain. The germline V and J ends were trimmed by 2 bases and 3 bases, with 5 bases remaining between them. Germline CDR1 is KGHSH and CDR2 is LQKENI. CDR3 size: 13 residues. The CDR3 spells CASSPGNGNTIYF. The CDR3 bases are TGTGCCAGCTCACCAGGCAATGGAAACACCATATATTTT.

This sequence joins TRBV19 and TRBJ2-1; 10 bases line up with TRBD1. There are 17 residues in the CDR3. After removal of 6 bases from V and 8 bases from J, the junction contained 16 bases not matched to a gene. The germline gives CDR1 LNHDA, CDR2 SQIVND (reference sequence). For the CDR3, the DNA is TGTGCCAGTAGCTCTCACGTACCGGGACAGGGGACTCATGAGCAGTTCTTC. Its translation: CASSSHVPGQGTHEQFF. The complete variable domain, with remaining parts taken from reference TRBV19 and TRBJ2-1, reads DGGITQSPKYLFRKEGQNVTLSCEQNLNHDAMYWYRQDPGQGLRLIYYSQIVNDFQKGDIAEGYSVSREKKESFPLTVTSAQKNPTAFYLCASSSHVPGQGTHEQFFGPGTRLTVL.

V gene TRBV6-5 combines with J gene TRBJ2-1; 7 bases are a match to TRBD1. V was pared by 5 bases and J by 10 bases, with 8 bases of the junction left unmatched. The CDR3 spans 13 residues. The germline V gene encodes CDR1 MNHEY and CDR2 SVGAGI. The CDR3 region has the DNA TGTGCCAGCAGTAACCAGGGGGTCGGGGAGCAGTTCTTC. Protein sequence: CASSNQGVGEQFF.

V usage is TRBV7-3 and J usage is TRBJ1-1, with D uncertain. CDR1 is SGHTA, CDR2 FQGTGA, per germline. The CDR3 sequence is 14 residues long. Trimming pared 1 base from V and 4 bases from J, leaving 10 bases between. The DNA of the CDR3 is TGTGCCAGCAGCTTAAAAGGAGTAGGCACTGAAGCTTTCTTT. Its translation is CASSLKGVGTEAFF.

The chain links TRBV10-2 to TRBJ2-7; TRBD2 aligns across 14 bases. The CDR3 totals 16 residues. Per germline, CDR1 WSHSY and CDR2 SAAADI. J was trimmed by 4 bases and V by 3 bases; bases with no gene match: 5. The CDR3 DNA reads TGCGCCAGCAGTGACGGGACTAGCGGGAGTAGGTACGAGCAGTACTTC. It translates to CASSDGTSGSRYEQYF.

This chain joins TRBV5-1 and TRBJ1-1; TRBD1 agrees at 7 bases. With V trimmed by 4 bases and J by 2 bases, 5 bases remained unmatched. The germline CDR1 and CDR2 sequences are SGHRS and YFSETQ. The CDR3 totals 14 residues. The CDR3 reads CASSRTGANTEAFF. CDR3 sequence (DNA): TGCGCCAGCAGCCGAACAGGGGCTAACACTGAAGCTTTCTTT.

The genes are TRBV6-2 or TRBV6-3 and TRBJ1-5; D might be TRBD1 (5 bases). The CDR3 spans 14 residues. Trimming shortened V by 0 bases and J by 5 bases, and 8 bases separated the two germline ends. Germline assignment: CDR1 MNHEY and CDR2 SVGEGT. In DNA, the CDR3 is TGTGCCAGCAGTTACTCGGCAGGGTATCAGCCCCAGCATTTT. Its translation: CASSYSAGYQPQHF.

CDR3 in DNA: TGCGCCAGCAGCCAAGGACTAGCGGGAGTCGAGACCCAGTACTTC. Protein: CASSQGLAGVETQYF. The rearrangement links TRBV4-1 to TRBJ2-5; 12 nucleotides agree with TRBD2. This CDR3 is built from 15 residues. V lost 1 base, J lost 5 bases, and 2 bases stayed unmatched. Germline V gene lookup returns CDR1 MGHRA and CDR2 YSYEKL.

The chain carries TRBV2 and TRBJ2-3; no definite D call. CDR3 length: 13 amino acids. The V end lost 8 bases, the J end lost 6 bases, and 15 bases lay between the germline ends. Germline CDR1 reads SNHLY; CDR2 reads FYNNEI. Here the CDR3 DNA reads TGTGCCAGCGCTCCTTCGGGTTGGGATACGCAGTATTTT. It is translated as CASAPSGWDTQYF.

V is TRBV7-8 and J is TRBJ1-1; D is uncertain. The CDR3 loop spans 14 amino acids. Trimming stripped 6 bases from V and 2 bases from J, with 13 bases between. Germline lookup yields CDR1 SGHVS and CDR2 FQNEAQ. CDR3 sequence reads: CASSPITRNTEAFF. Written as DNA, the CDR3 is TGTGCCAGCAGTCCAATTACACGAAACACTGAAGCTTTCTTT.

The rearrangement joins TRBV4-1 to TRBJ1-5, with a weak D call TRBD1 (6 bases). The CDR3 loop spans 19 amino acids. Trimming removed 0 bases at V and 4 bases at J, with 22 bases between. Germline V CDR1 and CDR2: MGHRA, YSYEKL. The CDR3 is CASSQDQKKGVVGNQPQHF. The CDR3 region has the DNA TGCGCCAGCAGCCAAGATCAGAAAAAGGGGGTCGTGGGGAATCAGCCCCAGCATTTT.

V usage is TRBV14 and J usage is TRBJ2-7; no firm D call. V was pared by 1 base and J by 3 bases, with 7 bases between. Germline CDR1 and CDR2: SGHDN and FVKESK. This CDR3 spans 13 amino acids. The CDR3 DNA sequence: TGTGCCAGCAGCCAAGCCAGGCTCTACGAGCAGTACTTC. This codes for CASSQARLYEQYF.

The chain has TRBV25-1 and TRBJ2-5; D perhaps matches TRBD2 (6 bases). Trimming cost V 3 bases and J 7 bases, with 15 bases left between them. This CDR3 has 14 residues. Per germline, CDR1 MGHDK and CDR2 SYGVNS. The CDR3 is CASSDPGTGGTQYF. In DNA, the CDR3 is TGTGCCAGCAGTGATCCCGGGACCGGGGGGACCCAGTACTTC.

This chain uses TRBV5-1 with TRBJ2-1; 7 nucleotides line up with TRBD2. This CDR3 spans 16 amino acids. CDR1 is SGHRS, CDR2 YFSETQ, per germline. V lost 4 bases to trimming and J lost 4 bases; unmatched junction nucleotides: 11. This CDR3 is CASSGGPREFYNEQFF. The CDR3 nucleotides read TGCGCCAGCAGCGGAGGTCCGCGGGAGTTTTACAATGAGCAGTTCTTC.

The chain links TRBV11-3 to TRBJ1-1; 10 nucleotides line up with TRBD1. With V trimmed by 4 bases and J by 3 bases, 5 bases remained unmatched. Looked up from germline, CDR1 is SGHNT and CDR2 is YENEEA. The CDR3 extends over 15 amino acids. Here the CDR3 DNA reads TGTGCCAGCAGCTCTCCGGGACAGGGGTACACTGAAGCTTTCTTT. As protein: CASSSPGQGYTEAFF. Filled out from reference TRBV11-3 and TRBJ1-1, the complete variable domain reads EAGVVQSPRYKIIEKKQPVAFWCNPISGHNTLYWYLQNLGQGPELLIRYENEEAVDDSQLPKDRFSAERLKGVDSTLKIQPAELGDSAVYLCASSSPGQGYTEAFFGQGTRLTVV.